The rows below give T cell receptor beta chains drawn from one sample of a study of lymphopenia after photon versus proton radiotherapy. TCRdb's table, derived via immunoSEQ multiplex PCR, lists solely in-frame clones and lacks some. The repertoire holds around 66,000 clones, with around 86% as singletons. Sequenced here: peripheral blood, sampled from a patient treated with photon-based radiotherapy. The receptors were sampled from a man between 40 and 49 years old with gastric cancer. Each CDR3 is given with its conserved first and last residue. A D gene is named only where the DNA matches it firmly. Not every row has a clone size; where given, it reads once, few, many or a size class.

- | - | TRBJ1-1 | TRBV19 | CASRRGVRNTEAFF | TGTGCCAGTAGGAGAGGGGTAAGGAACACTGAAGCTTTCTTT
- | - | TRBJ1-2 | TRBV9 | CASWGLAGYTF | TGTGCCAGCTGGGGACTGGCTGGCTACACCTTC
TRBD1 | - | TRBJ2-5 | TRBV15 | CATSRDSTGFRETQYF | TGTGCCACCAGCAGAGATTCGACAGGGTTTAGAGAGACCCAGTACTTC
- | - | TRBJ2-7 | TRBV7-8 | CASRPTGQSSYEQYF | TGTGCCAGCAGACCTACGGGACAAAGCTCCTACGAGCAGTACTTC
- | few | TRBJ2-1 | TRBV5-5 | CASSRDGISYNEQFF | TGTGCCAGCAGCCGGGACGGGATCTCCTACAATGAGCAGTTCTTC
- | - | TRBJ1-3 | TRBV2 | CASTVGGFAGNTIYF | TGTGCCAGCACGGTGGGGGGGTTCGCTGGAAACACCATATATTTT
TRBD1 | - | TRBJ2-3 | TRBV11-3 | CASSLGQGGRADTQYF | TGTGCCAGCAGCCTCGGACAGGGCGGCCGGGCAGATACGCAGTATTTT
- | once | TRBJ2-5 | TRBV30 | CAWGGRPQVAQYF | TGTGCCTGGGGGGGGAGACCCCAAGTGGCCCAGTACTTC
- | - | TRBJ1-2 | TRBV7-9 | CASSLDSNYGYTF | TGTGCCAGCAGCTTAGACAGTAACTATGGCTACACCTTC
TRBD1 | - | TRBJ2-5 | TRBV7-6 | CASSWTGGQETQYF | TGTGCCAGCAGCTGGACAGGTGGCCAAGAGACCCAGTACTTC
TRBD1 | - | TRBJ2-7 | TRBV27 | CASGRDSRTYEQYF | TGTGCCAGCGGCCGGGACAGCCGAACCTACGAGCAGTACTTC
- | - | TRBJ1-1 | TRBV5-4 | CASSLWVASTEAFF | TGTGCCAGCAGCTTGTGGGTAGCAAGTACTGAAGCTTTCTTT
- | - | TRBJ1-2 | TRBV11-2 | CASRGVASHNYGYTF | TGTGCCAGCAGGGGCGTAGCCAGCCATAACTATGGCTACACCTTC
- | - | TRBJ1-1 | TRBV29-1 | CSVQRGRNTEAFF | TGCAGCGTCCAACGGGGGCGGAACACTGAAGCTTTCTTT
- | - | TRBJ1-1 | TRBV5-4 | CASGWGGYTEAFF | TGTGCCAGCGGCTGGGGGGGGTACACTGAAGCTTTCTTT
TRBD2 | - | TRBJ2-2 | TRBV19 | CASSIGSGVNTGELFF | TGTGCCAGTAGTATAGGGAGCGGGGTTAACACCGGGGAGCTGTTTTTT
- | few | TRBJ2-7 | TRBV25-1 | CASSEVGHEQYF | TGTGCCAGCAGTGAAGTAGGCCACGAGCAGTACTTC
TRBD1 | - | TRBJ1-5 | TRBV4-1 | CASSQGRTGNVVSNQPQHF | TGCGCCAGCAGCCAAGGAAGGACAGGGAACGTAGTTAGCAATCAGCCCCAGCATTTT
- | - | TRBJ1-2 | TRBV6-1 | CASSATEYGYTF | TGTGCCAGCAGTGCGACGGAGTATGGCTACACCTTC
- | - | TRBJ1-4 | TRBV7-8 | CASSLEGRGEKLFF | TGTGCCAGCAGCTTAGAAGGCCGGGGGGAAAAACTGTTTTTT
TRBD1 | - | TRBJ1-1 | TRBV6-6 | CASSGPGQGATEAFF | TGTGCCAGCAGTGGACCGGGACAGGGAGCAACTGAAGCTTTCTTT
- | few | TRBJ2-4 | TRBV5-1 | CASSLRGLAVDIQYF | TGCGCCAGCAGCTTGAGGGGTCTAGCCGTCGACATTCAGTACTTC
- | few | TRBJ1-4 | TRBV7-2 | CASSFGPGLTNEKLFF | TGTGCCAGCAGCTTCGGCCCAGGCTTAACTAATGAAAAACTGTTTTTT
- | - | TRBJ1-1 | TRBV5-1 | CASSLVGNENTEAFF | TGCGCCAGCAGCTTGGTTGGGAATGAGAACACTGAAGCTTTCTTT
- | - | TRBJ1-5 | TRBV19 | CASSPQYQPQHF | TGTGCCAGTAGTCCCCAATATCAGCCCCAGCATTTT
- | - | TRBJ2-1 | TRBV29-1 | CSVGGWDNEQFF | TGCAGCGTTGGAGGATGGGACAATGAGCAGTTCTTC
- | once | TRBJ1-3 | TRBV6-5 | CASSSGHLSSGNTIYF | TGTGCCAGCAGTTCGGGACATTTATCCTCTGGAAACACCATATATTTT
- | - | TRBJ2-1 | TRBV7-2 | CASSLLGAGAGGEQFF | TGTGCCAGCAGCTTACTCGGGGCAGGGGCCGGTGGTGAGCAGTTCTTC
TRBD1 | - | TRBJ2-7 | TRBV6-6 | CASRQSGQRLSEQYF | TGTGCCAGTAGACAATCGGGACAGCGCCTTTCAGAGCAGTACTTC
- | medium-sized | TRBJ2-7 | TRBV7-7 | CASSLQIYEQYF | TGTGCCAGCAGCTTACAGATCTACGAGCAGTACTTC
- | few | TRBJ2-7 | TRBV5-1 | CASSPGTKGGEQYF | TGCGCCAGCAGTCCCGGTACGAAGGGGGGCGAGCAGTACTTC
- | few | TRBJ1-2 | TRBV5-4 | CASTQVGGNYGYTF | TGTGCCAGCACCCAAGTCGGGGGGAACTATGGCTACACCTTC
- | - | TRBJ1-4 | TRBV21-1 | CASSNLIGTCEKLFF | TGTGCCAGCAGCAATTTAATTGGGACATGTGAAAAACTGTTTTTT
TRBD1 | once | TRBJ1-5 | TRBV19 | CASSISGGQGQPQHF | TGTGCCAGTAGTATAAGCGGGGGACAGGGTCAGCCCCAGCATTTT
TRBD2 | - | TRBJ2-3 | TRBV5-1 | CASSLARGGRDTQYF | TGCGCCAGCAGCTTGGCGCGGGGGGGCCGCGATACGCAGTATTTT
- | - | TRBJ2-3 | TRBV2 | CASGDGEVTDTQYF | TGTGCCAGCGGTGACGGGGAAGTGACAGATACGCAGTATTTT
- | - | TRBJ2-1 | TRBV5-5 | CASSLEGRGSYNEQFF | TGTGCCAGCAGCTTGGAGGGCAGGGGAAGCTACAATGAGCAGTTCTTC
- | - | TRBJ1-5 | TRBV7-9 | CASSLDQPAPQHF | TGTGCCAGCAGCTTAGACCAGCCGGCGCCCCAGCATTTT
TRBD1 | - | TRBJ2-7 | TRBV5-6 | CASSLDRERSYEQYF | TGTGCCAGCAGCTTAGACAGGGAACGCTCCTACGAGCAGTACTTC
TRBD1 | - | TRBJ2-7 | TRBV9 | CASSVRQGGLDEQYF | TGTGCCAGCAGCGTAAGACAGGGGGGTCTCGACGAGCAGTACTTC